A single sample is the source of the 13 T cell receptor beta chains below, sequenced in a study of Ad26.COV2.S vaccination and SARS-CoV-2 variants (dated by TCRdb to about 2021). Library creation used the immunoSEQ multiplex PCR assay. This is the immuneACCESS table as TCRdb keeps it, with only in-frame sequences that have V and J called. A part of the clones is gone; compared with another copy, unresolved V genes explain less than half, and the rest is unexplained. This sample lists 180,000 or so clones; around 85% were detected once. The ten largest clones add up to about 5.9% of the sample. The time point label, read with the paper, signifies: individuals recovered from natural SARS-CoV-2 infection. The material sequenced was peripheral blood, taken after recovery from COVID-19. All receptors come from a human donor who had recovered from COVID-19.

This clone was found once. This rearrangement joins TRBV3-1 (or the pseudogene TRBV3-2) to TRBJ1-6, with D unresolved. The germline gives CDR1 LGHDT, CDR2 YNNKEL (reference sequence). The V and J ends lost 0 bases and 8 bases respectively, with 11 bases between them. This CDR3 contains 15 residues. CDR3 region: CASSQEGRADSPLHF. Written as DNA, the CDR3 is TGTGCCAGCAGCCAAGAGGGGAGGGCGGATTCACCCCTCCACTTT.

The CDR3 region is CASRVRGSDTQYF. CDR3 in DNA: TGCGCCAGCCGGGTACGGGGATCAGATACGCAGTATTTT. The J gene is TRBJ2-3, the V gene TRBV5-1, with D possibly matching TRBD2 (5 bases). CDR3 size: 13 residues. V was cut by 7 bases and J by 4 bases, with 13 bases left in between. Germline lookup yields CDR1 SGHRS and CDR2 YFSETQ.

The V gene is TRBV7-9, the J gene TRBJ1-3, with 7 positions matching TRBD1. This CDR3 region has 12 residues. Germline V CDR1 and CDR2: SEHNR, FQNEAQ (reference sequence). The CDR3 DNA is TGTGCTTACAGGGGCTCTGGAAACACCATATATTTT. Translated, it gives CAYRGSGNTIYF.

In regard to this clone: Other DNA variants within this sample encode the same CDR3. The chain joins TRBV27 to TRBJ2-1, with D possibly being TRBD2 (6 bases). The germline V gene has CDR1 MNHEY and CDR2 SMNVEV (reference sequence). The CDR3 is 16 residues long. Trimming removed 2 bases at V and 0 bases at J, with 11 bases between. The CDR3 loop is CASSLAGFGSYNEQFF. CDR3 nucleotides: TGTGCCAGCAGTTTAGCGGGATTTGGCTCCTACAATGAGCAGTTCTTC.

The CDR3 bases are TGTGCCAGCAGCCCCGGGACAGGGTATACCTACGAGCAGTACTTC. Translation: CASSPGTGYTYEQYF. V gene TRBV5-6 combines with J gene TRBJ2-7, with 9 bases that match TRBD1. This CDR3 region has 15 residues. The germline CDR1 and CDR2 sequences are SGHDT and YYEEEE. J lost 2 bases, V lost 4 bases, and 7 bases had no gene match.

The chain couples TRBV2 to TRBJ2-7; 7 positions agree with TRBD2. V dropped 4 bases and J dropped 2; count of bases not matched to a gene: 5. The CDR3 runs 14 residues. Germline-derived CDR1 and CDR2 are SNHLY and FYNNEI. The CDR3: CASSVQRGPYEQYF. The CDR3 region has the DNA TGTGCCAGCAGTGTTCAGCGGGGCCCCTACGAGCAGTACTTC.

The J gene is TRBJ2-7, the V gene TRBV9, with D maybe TRBD2 (6 bases). V lost 3 bases and J 2 bases, leaving 15 bases between the germline ends. CDR3 length: 15 residues. Germline lookup yields CDR1 SGDLS and CDR2 YYNGEE. The CDR3 here is CASSDGAGRTYEQYF. CDR3 DNA sequence: TGTGCCAGCAGCGATGGGGCGGGGCGTACCTACGAGCAGTACTTC.

This clone was detected once. Its ends do not fully match the called genes, so a read error is possible. The chain uses TRBV5-8 and TRBJ2-5, with D perhaps TRBD2 (5 bases). From germline, CDR1 is SGHTS and CDR2 YDEGEE. CDR3 length equals 15 residues. CDR3 in amino acids: CAGSFGELPGETQYF. The CDR3 DNA reads TGTGCCGGCAGCTTCGGGGAACTTCCCGGAGAGACCCAGTACTTC.

J is TRBJ1-1 and V is TRBV27, with D possibly being TRBD1 (6 bases). Between the trimmed V and J ends, which lost 3 bases and 2 bases, there was a span of 16 bases. The V gene's germline CDR1 is MNHEY and CDR2 SMNVEV (reference sequence). The CDR3 spans 16 residues. CDR3 DNA sequence: TGTGCCAGCAGTTTCGATTATACAGGGCTCAACACTGAAGCTTTCTTT. Translating gives CASSFDYTGLNTEAFF.

CDR3 DNA sequence: TGTGCCAGCAGTGGCGGGAGAGGTACCGGGGAGCTGTTTTTT. This encodes CASSGGRGTGELFF. The chain has TRBV2 and TRBJ2-2; TRBD2 matches at 7 bases. The germline CDR1 and CDR2 sequences are SNHLY and FYNNEI. Trimming removed 4 bases from V and 5 bases from J; junction bases left unmatched: 4. This CDR3 region has 14 residues.

The chain employs TRBV7-3 and TRBJ2-2; D may be TRBD2 (5 bases). The CDR3 spans 13 residues. The germline V gene encodes CDR1 SGHTA and CDR2 FQGTGA. V was cut by 2 bases and J by 8 bases, with 9 bases left in between. The CDR3 DNA follows: TGTGCCAGCAGCTTAGGAAGGACTGGGGAGCTGTTTTTT. Translating gives CASSLGRTGELFF. The whole variable domain, remainder taken from reference TRBV7-3 and TRBJ2-2, is GAGVSQTPSNKVTEKGKYVELRCDPISGHTALYWYRQSLGQGPEFLIYFQGTGAADDSGLPNDRFFAVRPEGSVSTLKIQRTERGDSAVYLCASSLGRTGELFFGEGSRLTVL.

The CDR3 nucleotides are TGTGCCAGCAGCTTTTCCGATGCAGCAACGCAGTATTTT. It translates to CASSFSDAATQYF. The gene calls are TRBV28 and TRBJ2-3, with D hard to call. The germline V and J ends were trimmed by 6 bases and 9 bases, with 16 bases remaining between them. Germline-derived CDR1 and CDR2 are MDHEN and SYDVKM. The CDR3 loop spans 13 amino acids.

This chain uses TRBV28 with TRBJ2-1; 11 bases map to TRBD1. Germline loops: CDR1 MDHEN, CDR2 SYDVKM. CDR3 length equals 16 residues. The J segment lost 4 bases and the V segment lost 5 bases, leaving 7 bases of the junction unmatched. CDR3 protein: CASSRWRDRGYNEQFF. The CDR3 bases are TGTGCCAGCAGTAGATGGAGGGACAGGGGGTACAATGAGCAGTTCTTC.